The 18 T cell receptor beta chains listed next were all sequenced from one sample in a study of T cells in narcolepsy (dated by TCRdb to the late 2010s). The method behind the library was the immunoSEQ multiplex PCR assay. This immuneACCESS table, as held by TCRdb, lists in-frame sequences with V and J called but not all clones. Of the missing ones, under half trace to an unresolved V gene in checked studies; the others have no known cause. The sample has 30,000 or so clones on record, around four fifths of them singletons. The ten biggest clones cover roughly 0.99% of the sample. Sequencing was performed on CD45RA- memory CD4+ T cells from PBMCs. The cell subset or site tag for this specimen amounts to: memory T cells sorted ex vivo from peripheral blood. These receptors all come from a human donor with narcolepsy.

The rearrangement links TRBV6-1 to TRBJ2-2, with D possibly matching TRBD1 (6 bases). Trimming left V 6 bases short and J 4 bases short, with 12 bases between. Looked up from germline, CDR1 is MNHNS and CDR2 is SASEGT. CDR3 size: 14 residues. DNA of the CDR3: TGTGCCAGCAGGGCCGGACAGCCCACCGGGGAGCTGTTTTTT. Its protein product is CASRAGQPTGELFF.

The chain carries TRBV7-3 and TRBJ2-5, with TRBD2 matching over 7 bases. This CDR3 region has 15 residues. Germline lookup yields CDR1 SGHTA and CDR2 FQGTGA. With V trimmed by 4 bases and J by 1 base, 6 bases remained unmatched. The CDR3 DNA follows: TGTGCCAGCAGCTATACTAGCGCCCCCCAAGAGACCCAGTACTTC. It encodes CASSYTSAPQETQYF.

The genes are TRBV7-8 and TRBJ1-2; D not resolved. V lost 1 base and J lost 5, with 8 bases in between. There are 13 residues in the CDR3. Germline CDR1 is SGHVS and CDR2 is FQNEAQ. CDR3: CASSLDGDYGYTF. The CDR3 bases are TGTGCCAGCAGCTTAGACGGGGATTATGGCTACACCTTC.

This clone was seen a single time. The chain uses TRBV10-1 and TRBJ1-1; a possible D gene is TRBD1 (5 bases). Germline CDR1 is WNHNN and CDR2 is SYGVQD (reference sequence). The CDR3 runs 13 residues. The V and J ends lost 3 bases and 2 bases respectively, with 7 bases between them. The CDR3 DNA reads TGCGCCAGCAGTGATGACAGCAACACTGAAGCTTTCTTT. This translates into CASSDDSNTEAFF.

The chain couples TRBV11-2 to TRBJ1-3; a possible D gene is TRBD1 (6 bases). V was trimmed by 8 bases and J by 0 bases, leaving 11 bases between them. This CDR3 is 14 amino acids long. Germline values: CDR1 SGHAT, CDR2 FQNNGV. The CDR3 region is CASADRSSGNTIYF. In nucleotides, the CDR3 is TGTGCCAGCGCGGACAGAAGCTCTGGAAACACCATATATTTT. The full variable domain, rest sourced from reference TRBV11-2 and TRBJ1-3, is EAGVAQSPRYKIIEKRQSVAFWCNPISGHATLYWYQQILGQGPKLLIQFQNNGVVDDSQLPKDRFSAERLKGVDSTLKIQPAKLEDSAVYLCASADRSSGNTIYFGEGSWLTVV.

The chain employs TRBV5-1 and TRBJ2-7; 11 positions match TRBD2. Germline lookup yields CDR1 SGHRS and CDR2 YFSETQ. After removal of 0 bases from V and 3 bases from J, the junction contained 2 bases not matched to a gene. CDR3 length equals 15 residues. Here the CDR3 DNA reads TGCGCCAGCAGCTTGGAACTAGCGGGAGACTACGAGCAGTACTTC. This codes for CASSLELAGDYEQYF.

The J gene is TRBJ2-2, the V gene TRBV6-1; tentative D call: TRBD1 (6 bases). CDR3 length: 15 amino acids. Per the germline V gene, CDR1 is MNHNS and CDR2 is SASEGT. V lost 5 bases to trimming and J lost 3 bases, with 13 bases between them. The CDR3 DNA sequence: TGTGCCAGCAGTTCAACAGGGATTTACACCGGGGAGCTGTTTTTT. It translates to CASSSTGIYTGELFF.

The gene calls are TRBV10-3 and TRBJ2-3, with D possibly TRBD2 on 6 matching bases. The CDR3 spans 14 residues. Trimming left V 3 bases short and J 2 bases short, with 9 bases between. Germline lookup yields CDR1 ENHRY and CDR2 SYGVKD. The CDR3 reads CAISDGLLTDTQYF. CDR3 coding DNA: TGTGCCATCAGTGATGGACTACTCACAGATACGCAGTATTTT.

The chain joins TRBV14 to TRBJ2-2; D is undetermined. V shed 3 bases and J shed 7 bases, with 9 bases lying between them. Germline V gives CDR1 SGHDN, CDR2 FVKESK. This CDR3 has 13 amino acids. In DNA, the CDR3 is TGTGCCAGCAGCCATTTTAGTTACGGGGAGCTGTTTTTT. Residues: CASSHFSYGELFF.

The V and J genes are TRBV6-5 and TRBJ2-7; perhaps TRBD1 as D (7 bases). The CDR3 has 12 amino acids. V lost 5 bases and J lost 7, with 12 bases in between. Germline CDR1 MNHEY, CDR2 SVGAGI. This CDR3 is CASSPTGTEQYF. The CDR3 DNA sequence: TGTGCCAGCAGTCCGACAGGGACTGAGCAGTACTTC.

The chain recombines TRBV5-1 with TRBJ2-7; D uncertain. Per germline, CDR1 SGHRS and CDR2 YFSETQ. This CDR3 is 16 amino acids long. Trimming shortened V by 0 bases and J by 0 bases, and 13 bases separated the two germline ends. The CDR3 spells CASSLVQLDGSYEQYF. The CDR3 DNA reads TGCGCCAGCAGCTTGGTGCAGCTAGACGGCTCCTACGAGCAGTACTTC.

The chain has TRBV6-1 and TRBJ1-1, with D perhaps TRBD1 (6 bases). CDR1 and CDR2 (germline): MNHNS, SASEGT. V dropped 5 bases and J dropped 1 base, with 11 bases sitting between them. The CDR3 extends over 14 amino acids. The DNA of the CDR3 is TGTGCCAGCAGTCCCCGGGGACAGAACACTGAAGCTTTCTTT. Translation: CASSPRGQNTEAFF.

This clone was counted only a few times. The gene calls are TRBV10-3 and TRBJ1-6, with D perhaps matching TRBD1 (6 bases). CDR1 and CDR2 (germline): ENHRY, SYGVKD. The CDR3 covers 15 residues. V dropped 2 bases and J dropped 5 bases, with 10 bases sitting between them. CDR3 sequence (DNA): TGTGCCATCAGTGAGGGGGGCAGGGATAATTCACCCCTCCACTTT. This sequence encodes CAISEGGRDNSPLHF.

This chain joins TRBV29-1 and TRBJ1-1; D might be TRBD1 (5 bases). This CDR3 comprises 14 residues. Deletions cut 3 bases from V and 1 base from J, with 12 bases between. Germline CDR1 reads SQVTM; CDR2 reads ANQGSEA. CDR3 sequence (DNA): TGCAGCGTTGACCGGGGACGGGCGAACACTGAAGCTTTCTTT. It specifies CSVDRGRANTEAFF.

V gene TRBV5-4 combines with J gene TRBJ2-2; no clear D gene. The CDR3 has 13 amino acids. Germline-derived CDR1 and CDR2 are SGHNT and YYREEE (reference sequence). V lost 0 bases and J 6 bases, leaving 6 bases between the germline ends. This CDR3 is CASSLVGSGELFF. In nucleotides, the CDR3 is TGTGCCAGCAGCTTGGTAGGATCCGGGGAGCTGTTTTTT.

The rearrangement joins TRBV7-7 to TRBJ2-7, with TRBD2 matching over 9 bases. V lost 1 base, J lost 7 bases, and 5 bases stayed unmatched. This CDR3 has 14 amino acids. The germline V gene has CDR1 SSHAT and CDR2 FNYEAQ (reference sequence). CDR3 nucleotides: TGTGCCAGCAGCTTAGAGCGGGGGGTTGGGGAGCAGTACTTC. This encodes CASSLERGVGEQYF.

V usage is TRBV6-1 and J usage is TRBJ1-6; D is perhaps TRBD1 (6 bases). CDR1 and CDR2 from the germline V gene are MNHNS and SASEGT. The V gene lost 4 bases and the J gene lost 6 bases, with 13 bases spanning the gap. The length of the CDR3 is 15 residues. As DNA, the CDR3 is TGTGCCAGCAGTGGACAGGTCTGGGGTAATTCACCCCTCCACTTT. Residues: CASSGQVWGNSPLHF.

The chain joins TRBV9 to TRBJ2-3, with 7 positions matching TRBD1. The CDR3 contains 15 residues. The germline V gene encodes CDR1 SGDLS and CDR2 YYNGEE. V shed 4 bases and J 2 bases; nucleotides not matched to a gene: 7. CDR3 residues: CASSPRTGNTDTQYF. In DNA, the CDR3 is TGTGCCAGCAGCCCGCGGACAGGAAACACAGATACGCAGTATTTT.